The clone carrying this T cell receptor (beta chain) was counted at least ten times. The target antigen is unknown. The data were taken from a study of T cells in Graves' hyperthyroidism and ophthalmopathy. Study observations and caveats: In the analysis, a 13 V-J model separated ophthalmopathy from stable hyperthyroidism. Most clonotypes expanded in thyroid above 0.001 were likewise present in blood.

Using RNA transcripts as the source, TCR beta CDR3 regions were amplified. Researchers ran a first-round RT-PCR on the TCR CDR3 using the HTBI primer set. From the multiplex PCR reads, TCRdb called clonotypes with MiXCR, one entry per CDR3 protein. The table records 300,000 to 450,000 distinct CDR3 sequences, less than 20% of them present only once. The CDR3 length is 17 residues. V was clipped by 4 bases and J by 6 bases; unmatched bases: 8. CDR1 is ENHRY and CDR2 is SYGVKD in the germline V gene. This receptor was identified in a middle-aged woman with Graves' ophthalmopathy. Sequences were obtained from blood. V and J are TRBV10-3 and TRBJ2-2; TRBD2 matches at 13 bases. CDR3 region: CAISGGLAGEESGELFF. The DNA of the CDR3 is TGTGCCATCAGTGGAGGACTAGCGGGAGAAGAGTCCGGGGAGCTGTTTTTT.